The present entry profiles one T cell receptor beta chain with its context. Antigen: not known. Unsorted PBMC replicate PCRs used about 280 ng DNA, approximately 29,000 T cell genomes. The protocol was immunoSEQ multiplex PCR, while the TCRdb copy is restricted to in-frame clones and leaves out a portion. The top ten hold around 15% of the sample, which has about 96,000 clones, roughly half seen once. The study enrolled healthy HIV-negative adults without recent acute infections or vaccinations as donors. The donor cohort consisted entirely of Caucasian adults residing in Nashville, Tennessee. The record originates from a study of shared clonotypes between healthy human individuals. Study-wide results and limits: Represented genetic and exposure-history diversity was restricted by having few donors.

Sequences were obtained from PBMCs. The TCR originated in a woman between 35 and 50 years old in good health. Some clones in this sample may be carry-over from other donors' samples.

The CDR3 nucleotides read TGTGCCAGCAGTGACCCCCGGGCGGGAGGTTACGAGCAGTACTTC. Its translation: CASSDPRAGGYEQYF. The chain couples TRBV25-1 to TRBJ2-7, with 8 bases aligning to TRBD2. V dropped 3 bases and J dropped 4; count of bases not matched to a gene: 8. Per the germline V gene, CDR1 is MGHDK and CDR2 is SYGVNS. The CDR3 extends over 15 amino acids.